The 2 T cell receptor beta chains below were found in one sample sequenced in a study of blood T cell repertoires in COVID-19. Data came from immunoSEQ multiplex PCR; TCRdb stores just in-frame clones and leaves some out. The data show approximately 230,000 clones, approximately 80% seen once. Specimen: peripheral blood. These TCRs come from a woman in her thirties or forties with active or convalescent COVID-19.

The DNA for the CDR3 is TGCAGTGCTAGTGAGGGAGGGGGGACCTATGGCTACACCTTC. Protein: CSASEGGGTYGYTF. The chain links TRBV20-1 to TRBJ1-2; TRBD1 is a possible D gene (6 bases). The germline V and J ends were trimmed by 3 bases and 4 bases, with 15 bases remaining between them. The CDR3 extends over 14 amino acids. Germline V gives CDR1 DFQATT, CDR2 SNEGSKA (reference sequence).

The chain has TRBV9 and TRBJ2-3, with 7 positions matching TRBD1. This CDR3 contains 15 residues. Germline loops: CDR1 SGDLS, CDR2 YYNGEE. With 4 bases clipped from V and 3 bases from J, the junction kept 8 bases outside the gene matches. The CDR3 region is CASSSLGGVTDTQYF. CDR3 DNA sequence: TGTGCCAGCAGCTCCCTAGGGGGCGTAACAGATACGCAGTATTTT.